This is a list of T cell receptor beta chains from one sample in a study of blood T cell repertoires in COVID-19. Using immunoSEQ multiplex PCR, the repertoire was profiled, and TCRdb retains in-frame clones only, with some absent. Here the sample spans approximately 670,000 clones, more than 80% being singletons. Sequencing input: peripheral blood. The source is a woman aged 18-35 years with acute or convalescent COVID-19. Each CDR3 is given with its conserved first and last residue. D genes are given only for firm matches. Part of the rows lack a size; the others show once, few, many or a class for expanded clones.

size: .; J: TRBJ2-7; V: TRBV7-2; D: .; DNA: TGTGCCAGCAGCTCGCAGGTTTATAGCTCCTACGAGCAGTACTTC; CDR3: CASSSQVYSSYEQYF
size: .; J: TRBJ1-6; V: TRBV18; D: .; DNA: TGTGCCAGCTCACCAGTGGAGCAGTATAATTCACCCCTCCACTTT; CDR3: CASSPVEQYNSPLHF
size: .; J: TRBJ1-3; V: TRBV20-1; D: .; DNA: TGCAGTGCTAGTTCTCAACTCCCCTCTGGAAACACCATATATTTT; CDR3: CSASSQLPSGNTIYF
size: .; J: TRBJ1-6; V: TRBV12-3/TRBV12-4; D: .; DNA: TGTGCCATTAGAACAGGGAATTCACCCCTCCACTTT; CDR3: CAIRTGNSPLHF
size: few; J: TRBJ1-1; V: TRBV6-5; D: .; DNA: TGTGCCAGCGGGTCAGGGGTCACTGAAGCTTTCTTT; CDR3: CASGSGVTEAFF
size: .; J: TRBJ2-1; V: TRBV10-3; D: TRBD2; DNA: TGTGCCATCATGAGGACTAGCGGGGGGAACACCTACAATGAGCAGTTCTTC; CDR3: CAIMRTSGGNTYNEQFF
size: .; J: TRBJ1-1; V: TRBV30; D: TRBD1; DNA: TGTGCCTGGAGTGACGACAGGGGAGGGGGCACTGAAGCTTTCTTT; CDR3: CAWSDDRGGGTEAFF
size: .; J: TRBJ1-2; V: TRBV19; D: TRBD1; DNA: TGTGCCAGTAGTTTAGGGACAGGACCTTACCCGGGCTACACCTTC; CDR3: CASSLGTGPYPGYTF
size: .; J: TRBJ2-2; V: TRBV6-1; D: .; DNA: TGTGCCAGCAGTGATGTGGGAGGGGGAACGCGGACCGGGGAGCTGTTTTTT; CDR3: CASSDVGGGTRTGELFF
size: .; J: TRBJ2-7; V: TRBV6-6; D: .; DNA: TGTGCCAGCAGCGACCCCGTGATCTGGGCCGAGCAGTACTTC; CDR3: CASSDPVIWAEQYF
size: .; J: TRBJ2-7; V: TRBV13; D: TRBD1; DNA: TGTGCCAGCAACGGAGGACAGGACTCCTACGAGCAGTACTTC; CDR3: CASNGGQDSYEQYF
size: once; J: TRBJ2-2; V: TRBV9; D: TRBD1; DNA: TGTGCCAGCAGCGTGGGACAGAGCACCGGGGAGCTGTTTTTT; CDR3: CASSVGQSTGELFF
size: .; J: TRBJ2-2; V: TRBV6-5; D: .; DNA: TGTGCCAGCAGTTACGGGGGGGCTACCGGGGAGCTGTTTTTT; CDR3: CASSYGGATGELFF
size: .; J: TRBJ1-1; V: TRBV2; D: .; DNA: TGTGCCAGCAGTATGGAGACTGAAGCTTTCTTT; CDR3: CASSMETEAFF
size: .; J: TRBJ2-1; V: TRBV7-6; D: TRBD2; DNA: TGTGCCAGCAGCCGAAGACTAGCGGGGTTGGATGAGCAGTTCTTC; CDR3: CASSRRLAGLDEQFF
size: .; J: TRBJ1-5; V: TRBV30; D: .; DNA: TGTGCCTGGAGTGTGGGCAGTCCGTCTCAGCCCCAGCATTTT; CDR3: CAWSVGSPSQPQHF
size: .; J: TRBJ1-2; V: TRBV18; D: TRBD1; DNA: TGTGCCAGCTCACCCGGACAGGGTTGGTATGGCTACACCTTC; CDR3: CASSPGQGWYGYTF
size: .; J: TRBJ1-2; V: TRBV20-1; D: TRBD1; DNA: TGCAGTGCTAGTGTTTCGACAGGGTTTGGGGGTGGCTACACCTTC; CDR3: CSASVSTGFGGGYTF
size: once; J: TRBJ2-2; V: TRBV5-1; D: .; DNA: TGCGCCAGCAGCCCGATCGGGGGGAACACCGGGGAGCTGTTTTTT; CDR3: CASSPIGGNTGELFF
size: .; J: TRBJ2-7; V: TRBV5-1; D: TRBD1; DNA: TGCGCCAGCAGTAAGACAGGGAGCTCCTACGAGCAGTACTTC; CDR3: CASSKTGSSYEQYF
size: few; J: TRBJ1-5; V: TRBV7-2; D: .; DNA: TGTGCCAGCAGGCCCTCGGGCAATCAGCCCCAGCATTTT; CDR3: CASRPSGNQPQHF
size: .; J: TRBJ1-6; V: TRBV11-1; D: .; DNA: TGTGCCAGCAGCGAAGAGGGCGGTAATTCACCCCTCCACTTT; CDR3: CASSEEGGNSPLHF
size: .; J: TRBJ2-3; V: TRBV11-2; D: TRBD1; DNA: TGTGCCAGCAGCCCGGGACAGTTAGCAGATACGCAGTATTTT; CDR3: CASSPGQLADTQYF
size: .; J: TRBJ2-7; V: TRBV12-3/TRBV12-4; D: .; DNA: TGTGCCAGCGGTTCCCGTCGGGAGCAGTACTTC; CDR3: CASGSRREQYF
size: .; J: TRBJ2-3; V: TRBV24-1; D: .; DNA: TGTGCCACCAGTGCACCGGGTAGCACAGATACGCAGTATTTT; CDR3: CATSAPGSTDTQYF
size: once; J: TRBJ1-2; V: TRBV5-1; D: TRBD1; DNA: TGCGCCAGCAGCTGGACAGGACAGACTAACTATGGCTACACCTTC; CDR3: CASSWTGQTNYGYTF
size: .; J: TRBJ2-7; V: TRBV18; D: TRBD1; DNA: TGTGCCAGCTCCCCTACAGGGGCTCTCTCCTACGAGCAGTACTTC; CDR3: CASSPTGALSYEQYF
size: .; J: TRBJ2-1; V: TRBV6-5; D: TRBD2; DNA: TGTGCCAGCTCTATAGCGGGGGGGGACAATGAGCAGTTCTTC; CDR3: CASSIAGGDNEQFF
size: .; J: TRBJ2-7; V: TRBV7-6; D: TRBD2; DNA: TGTGCCAGCAGCTCCGAGACTAGCGGGAGCCCCTACGAGCAGTACTTC; CDR3: CASSSETSGSPYEQYF
size: .; J: TRBJ1-2; V: TRBV23-1; D: .; DNA: TGCGCCAGCAGTCATGGCACCAACTATGGCTACACCTTC; CDR3: CASSHGTNYGYTF
size: .; J: TRBJ2-3; V: TRBV3-1/TRBV3-2; D: TRBD2; DNA: TGTGCCAGCAGCCAAGAGGCTAGCGGGGGTTGGGATACGCAGTATTTT; CDR3: CASSQEASGGWDTQYF
size: .; J: TRBJ1-1; V: TRBV3-1/TRBV3-2; D: TRBD1; DNA: TGTGCCAGCAGCCAGGGTGGGACAGGCTACGAAGCTTTCTTT; CDR3: CASSQGGTGYEAFF
size: .; J: TRBJ1-2; V: TRBV11-2; D: .; DNA: TGTGCCAGCAGCTTAGAACCAGGGAGGATGTATGGCTACACCTTC; CDR3: CASSLEPGRMYGYTF
size: .; J: TRBJ1-4; V: TRBV9; D: .; DNA: TGTGCCAGCAGCGCAGGGGATGGCACTAATGAAAAACTGTTTTTT; CDR3: CASSAGDGTNEKLFF
size: .; J: TRBJ1-1; V: TRBV18; D: TRBD1; DNA: TGTGCCAGCTCACCTGGGACAGTCACTGAAGCTTTCTTT; CDR3: CASSPGTVTEAFF
size: .; J: TRBJ2-2; V: TRBV3-1/TRBV3-2; D: .; DNA: TGTGCCAGCAGCCAGGGACTGGGGAACACCGGGGAGCTGTTTTTT; CDR3: CASSQGLGNTGELFF
size: few; J: TRBJ1-3; V: TRBV29-1; D: .; DNA: TGCAGCTGTATCCCGGGCTCTGGAAACACCATATATTTT; CDR3: CSCIPGSGNTIYF
size: .; J: TRBJ1-4; V: TRBV19; D: .; DNA: TGTGCCAGTAGTACGTATGAAAAACTGTTTTTT; CDR3: CASSTYEKLFF
size: .; J: TRBJ2-7; V: TRBV29-1; D: .; DNA: TGCAGCGTTGAAGCAGAAGCCTACGAGCAGTACTTC; CDR3: CSVEAEAYEQYF
size: .; J: TRBJ1-5; V: TRBV4-1; D: TRBD1; DNA: TGCGCCAGCAGCCCAGAGGGACAGTCCTATAGCAATCAGCCCCAGCATTTT; CDR3: CASSPEGQSYSNQPQHF
size: .; J: TRBJ1-2; V: TRBV15; D: .; DNA: TGTGCCACCAGCCACACATCGAGGGCGTCTGGCTACACCTTC; CDR3: CATSHTSRASGYTF